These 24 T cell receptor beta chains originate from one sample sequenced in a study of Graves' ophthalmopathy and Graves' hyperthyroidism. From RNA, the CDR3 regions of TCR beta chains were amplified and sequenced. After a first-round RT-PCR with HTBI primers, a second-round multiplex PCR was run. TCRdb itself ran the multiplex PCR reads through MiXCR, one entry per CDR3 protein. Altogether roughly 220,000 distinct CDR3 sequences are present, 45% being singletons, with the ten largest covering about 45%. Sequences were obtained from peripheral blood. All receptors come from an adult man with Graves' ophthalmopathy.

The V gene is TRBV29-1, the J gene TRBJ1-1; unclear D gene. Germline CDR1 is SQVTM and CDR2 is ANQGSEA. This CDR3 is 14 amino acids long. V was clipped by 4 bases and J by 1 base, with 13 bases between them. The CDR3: CSVGGFTRNTEAFF. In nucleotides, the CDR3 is TGCAGCGTTGGTGGGTTTACAAGGAACACTGAAGCTTTCTTT.

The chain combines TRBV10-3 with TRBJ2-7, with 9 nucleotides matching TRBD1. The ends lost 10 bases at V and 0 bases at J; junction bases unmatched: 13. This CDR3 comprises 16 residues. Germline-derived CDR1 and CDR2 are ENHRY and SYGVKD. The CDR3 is CASKFSPGQGSYEQYF. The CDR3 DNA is TGTGCCAGCAAGTTTTCCCCGGGACAGGGCTCCTACGAGCAGTACTTC.

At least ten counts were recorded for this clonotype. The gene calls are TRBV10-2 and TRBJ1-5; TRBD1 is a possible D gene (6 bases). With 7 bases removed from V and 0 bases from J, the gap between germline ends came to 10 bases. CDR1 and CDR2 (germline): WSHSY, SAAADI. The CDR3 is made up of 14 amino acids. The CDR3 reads CASTQTGSNQPQHF. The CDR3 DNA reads TGCGCCAGCACCCAGACAGGTAGCAATCAGCCCCAGCATTTT.

The CDR3 DNA is TGTGCCAGCAGGGACGCAGGGGGGCAAGAGACCCAGTACTTC. It yields the protein CASRDAGGQETQYF. V usage is TRBV11-2 and J usage is TRBJ2-5, with D possibly being TRBD1 (7 bases). CDR1 SGHAT and CDR2 FQNNGV come from the germline V gene. V gave up 6 bases and J gave up 2 bases, with 13 bases separating them. This CDR3 region has 14 residues.

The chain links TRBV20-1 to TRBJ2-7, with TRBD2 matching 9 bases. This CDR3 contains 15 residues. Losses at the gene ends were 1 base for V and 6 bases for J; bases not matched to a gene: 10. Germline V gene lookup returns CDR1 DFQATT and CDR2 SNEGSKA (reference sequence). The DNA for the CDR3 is TGCAGTGCTAGAGGGGCGGGAGGGCCTAAGGGCGAGCAGTACTTC. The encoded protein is CSARGAGGPKGEQYF.

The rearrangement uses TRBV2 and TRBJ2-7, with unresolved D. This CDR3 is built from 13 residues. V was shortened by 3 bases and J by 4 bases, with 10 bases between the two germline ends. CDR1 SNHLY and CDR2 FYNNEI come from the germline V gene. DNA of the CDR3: TGTGCCAGCAGTGAGCGAGGCCCTTACGAGCAGTACTTC. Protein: CASSERGPYEQYF. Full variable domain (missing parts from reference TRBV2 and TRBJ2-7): EPEVTQTPSHQVTQMGQEVILRCVPISNHLYFYWYRQILGQKVEFLVSFYNNEISEKSEIFDDQFSVERPDGSNFTLKIRSTKLEDSAMYFCASSERGPYEQYFGPGTRLTVT.

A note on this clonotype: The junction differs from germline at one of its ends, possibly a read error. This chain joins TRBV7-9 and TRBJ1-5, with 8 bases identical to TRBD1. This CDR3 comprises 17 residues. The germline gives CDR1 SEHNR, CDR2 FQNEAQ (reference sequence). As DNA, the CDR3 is TGCGCCAGCAGCCAAGATGCTTTGCAGGGGGCAGGTCAGCCCCAGCATTTT. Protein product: CASSQDALQGAGQPQHF.

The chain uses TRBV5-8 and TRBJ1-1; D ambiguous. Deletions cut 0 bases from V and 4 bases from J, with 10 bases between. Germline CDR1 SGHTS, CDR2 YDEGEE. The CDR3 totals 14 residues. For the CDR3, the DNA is TGTGCCAGCAGCTTGGCGGCGGGGAGCACTGAAGCTTTCTTT. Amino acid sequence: CASSLAAGSTEAFF.

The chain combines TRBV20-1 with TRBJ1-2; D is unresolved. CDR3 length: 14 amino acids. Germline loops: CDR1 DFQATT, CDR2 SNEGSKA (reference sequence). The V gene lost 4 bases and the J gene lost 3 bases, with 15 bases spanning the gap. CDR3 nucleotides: TGCAGTGCTACTCTACCGGGGAGGGACTATGGCTACACCTTC. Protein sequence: CSATLPGRDYGYTF.

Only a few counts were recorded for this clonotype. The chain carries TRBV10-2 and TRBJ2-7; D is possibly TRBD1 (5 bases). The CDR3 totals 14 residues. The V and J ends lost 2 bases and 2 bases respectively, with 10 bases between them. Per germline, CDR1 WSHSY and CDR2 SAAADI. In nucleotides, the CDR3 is TGCGCCAGCAGTGAGGTCGACAGTCCCTACGAGCAGTACTTC. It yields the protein CASSEVDSPYEQYF.

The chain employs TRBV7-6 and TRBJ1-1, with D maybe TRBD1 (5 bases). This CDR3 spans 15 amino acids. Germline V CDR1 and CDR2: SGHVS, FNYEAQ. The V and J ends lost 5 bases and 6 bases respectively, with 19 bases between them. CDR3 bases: TGTGCCAGCAGCCCACGGACGGGGGTAGGGGCTGAAGCTTTCTTT. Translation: CASSPRTGVGAEAFF.

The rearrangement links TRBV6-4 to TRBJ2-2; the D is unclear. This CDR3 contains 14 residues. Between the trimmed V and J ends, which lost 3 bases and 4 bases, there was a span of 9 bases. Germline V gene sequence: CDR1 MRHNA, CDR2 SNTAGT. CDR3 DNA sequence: TGTGCCAGCAGTGATCCTACGAGCACCGGGGAGCTGTTTTTT. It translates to CASSDPTSTGELFF.

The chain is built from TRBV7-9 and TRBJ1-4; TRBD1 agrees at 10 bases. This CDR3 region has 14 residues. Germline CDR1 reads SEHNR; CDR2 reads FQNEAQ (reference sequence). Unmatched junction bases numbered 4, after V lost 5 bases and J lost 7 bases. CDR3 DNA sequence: TGTGCCAGCAGCCCTGGACAGGGGGGTGAAAAACTGTTTTTT. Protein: CASSPGQGGEKLFF.

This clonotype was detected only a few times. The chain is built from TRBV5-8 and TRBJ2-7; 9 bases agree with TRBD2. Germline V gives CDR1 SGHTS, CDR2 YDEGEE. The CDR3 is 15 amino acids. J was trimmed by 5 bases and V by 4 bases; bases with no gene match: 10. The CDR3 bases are TGTGCCAGCAGCGTAGGGCGGGGGGGCCTCCACGAGCAGTACTTC. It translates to CASSVGRGGLHEQYF.

The CDR3 is CASSSGGAFF. The CDR3, as DNA: TGTGCCAGCAGTTCCGGGGGAGCTTTCTTT. The chain has TRBV12-3 or TRBV12-4 and TRBJ1-1, with D possibly being TRBD1 (5 bases). The CDR3 is 10 residues long. With 4 bases removed from V and 10 bases from J, the gap between germline ends came to 7 bases.

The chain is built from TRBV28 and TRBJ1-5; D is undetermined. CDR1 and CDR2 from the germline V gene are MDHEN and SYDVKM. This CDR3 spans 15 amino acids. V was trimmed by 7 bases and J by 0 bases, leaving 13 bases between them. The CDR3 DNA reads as TGTGCCAGCAAGCTTCTTCGGGATAGCAATCAGCCCCAGCATTTT. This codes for CASKLLRDSNQPQHF.

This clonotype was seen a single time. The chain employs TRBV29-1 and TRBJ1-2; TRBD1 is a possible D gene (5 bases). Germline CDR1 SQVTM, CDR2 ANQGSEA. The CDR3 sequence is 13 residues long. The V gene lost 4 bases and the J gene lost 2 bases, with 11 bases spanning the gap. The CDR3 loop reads CSVVGALNYGYTF. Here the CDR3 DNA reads TGCAGCGTTGTTGGGGCCTTAAACTATGGCTACACCTTC. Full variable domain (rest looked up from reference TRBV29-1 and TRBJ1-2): SAVISQKPSRDICQRGTSLTIQCQVDSQVTMMFWYRQQPGQSLTLIATANQGSEATYESGFVIDKFPISRPNLTFSTLTVSNMSPEDSSIYLCSVVGALNYGYTFGSGTRLTVV.

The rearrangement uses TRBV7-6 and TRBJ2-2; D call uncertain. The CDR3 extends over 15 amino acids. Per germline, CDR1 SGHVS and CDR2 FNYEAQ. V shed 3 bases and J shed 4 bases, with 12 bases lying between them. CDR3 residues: CASSFDPAFTGELFF. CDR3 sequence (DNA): TGTGCCAGCAGCTTCGATCCTGCATTCACCGGGGAGCTGTTTTTT.

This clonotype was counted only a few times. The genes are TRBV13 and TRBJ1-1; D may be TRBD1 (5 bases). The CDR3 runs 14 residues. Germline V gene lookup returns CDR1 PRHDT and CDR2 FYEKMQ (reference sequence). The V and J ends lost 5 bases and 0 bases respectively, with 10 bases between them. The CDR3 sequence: CASSPDSMNTEAFF. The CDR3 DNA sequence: TGTGCCAGCAGCCCCGACAGCATGAACACTGAAGCTTTCTTT.

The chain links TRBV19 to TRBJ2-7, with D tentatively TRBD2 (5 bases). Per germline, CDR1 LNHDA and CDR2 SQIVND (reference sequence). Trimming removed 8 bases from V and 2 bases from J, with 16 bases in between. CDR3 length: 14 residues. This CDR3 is CASGRPGKTYEQYF. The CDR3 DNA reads TGTGCCAGTGGCCGACCGGGAAAAACCTACGAGCAGTACTTC.

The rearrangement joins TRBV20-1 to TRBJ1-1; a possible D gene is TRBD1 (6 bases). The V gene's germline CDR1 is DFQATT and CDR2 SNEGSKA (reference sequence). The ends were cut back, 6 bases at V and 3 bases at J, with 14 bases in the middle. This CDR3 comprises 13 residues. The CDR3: CSATYRVDTEAFF. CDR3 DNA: TGCAGTGCGACATACAGGGTAGACACTGAAGCTTTCTTT.

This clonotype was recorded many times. CDR3 nucleotides: TGTGCCAGCAGTGAAGGGGAGACTGAAGCTTTCTTT. Its translation: CASSEGETEAFF. This chain uses TRBV25-1 with TRBJ1-1; D is ambiguous. V lost 2 bases, J lost 5 bases, and 6 bases lay in between. Germline V gene sequence: CDR1 MGHDK, CDR2 SYGVNS. This CDR3 comprises 12 residues.

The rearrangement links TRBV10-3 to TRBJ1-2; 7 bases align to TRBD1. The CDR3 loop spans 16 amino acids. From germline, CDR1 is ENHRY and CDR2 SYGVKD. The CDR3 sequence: CATKREWQGVGYGYTF. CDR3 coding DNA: TGTGCGACCAAACGGGAATGGCAGGGGGTTGGCTATGGCTACACCTTC.

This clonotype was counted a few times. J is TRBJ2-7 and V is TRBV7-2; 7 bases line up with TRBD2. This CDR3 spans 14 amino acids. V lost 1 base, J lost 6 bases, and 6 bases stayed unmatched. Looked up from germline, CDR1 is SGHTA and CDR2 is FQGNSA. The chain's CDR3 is CASSLGGGPVEQYF. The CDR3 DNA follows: TGTGCCAGCAGCTTAGGGGGAGGGCCGGTCGAGCAGTACTTC.